Below are 20 T cell receptor beta chains sequenced from a single sample in a study of blood T cell repertoires in COVID-19. Clones were read by immunoSEQ multiplex PCR, and TCRdb kept only the in-frame ones, dropping some. The repertoire holds around 88,000 clones, roughly 90% seen once, with roughly 3% in the top ten. Sequenced: peripheral blood. The receptors here all came from an elderly woman with acute or convalescent COVID-19.

The rearrangement links TRBV2 to TRBJ1-6; 7 bases match TRBD1. V lost 4 bases and J lost 10; bases outside the gene matches: 10. CDR3 size: 15 residues. CDR1 SNHLY and CDR2 FYNNEI come from the germline V gene. The CDR3: CASSGEQGIWSPLHF. CDR3 coding DNA: TGTGCCAGCAGTGGAGAACAGGGGATTTGGTCACCCCTCCACTTT. The full variable domain, in which reference TRBV2 and TRBJ1-6 provide the parts outside the CDR3, is EPEVTQTPSHQVTQMGQEVILRCVPISNHLYFYWYRQILGQKVEFLVSFYNNEISEKSEIFDDQFSVERPDGSNFTLKIRSTKLEDSAMYFCASSGEQGIWSPLHFGNGTRLTVT.

This sequence joins TRBV7-3 and TRBJ2-2, with 8 bases identical to TRBD2. CDR3 length equals 15 residues. The J segment lost 3 bases and the V segment lost 5 bases, leaving 5 bases of the junction unmatched. The V gene's germline CDR1 is SGHTA and CDR2 FQGTGA. The CDR3 spells CASSRTGGYTGELFF. CDR3 nucleotides: TGTGCCAGCAGCCGGACGGGGGGGTACACCGGGGAGCTGTTTTTT.

This clone was found once. The rearrangement uses TRBV7-8 and TRBJ2-7; 10 bases fit TRBD2. Germline V gene lookup returns CDR1 SGHVS and CDR2 FQNEAQ. This CDR3 is 18 amino acids long. V lost 0 bases and J lost 1; bases outside the gene matches: 9. The CDR3 sequence is CASSLALSSGSISYEQYF. CDR3 DNA sequence: TGTGCCAGCAGCTTAGCGTTGTCTAGCGGGAGTATTTCCTACGAGCAGTACTTC.

This chain connects TRBV24-1 to TRBJ2-5, with 11 bases matching TRBD1. The CDR3 is made up of 15 amino acids. V lost 5 bases to trimming and J lost 6 bases; unmatched junction nucleotides: 7. In germline, CDR1 is KGHDR, CDR2 SFDVKD. In DNA, the CDR3 is TGTGCCACCAGTGTCCGGACAGGGGGCAAAAAGACCCAGTACTTC. It codes for CATSVRTGGKKTQYF.

This clone was picked up one time. The chain couples TRBV2 to TRBJ1-2; D is unclear. The CDR3 contains 13 residues. CDR1 and CDR2 from the germline V gene are SNHLY and FYNNEI. V gave up 6 bases and J gave up 8 bases, with 16 bases separating them. The DNA for the CDR3 is TGTGCCAGCAGACCATGGGAGAGCTTGGGCTACACCTTC. It is translated as CASRPWESLGYTF.

The chain is built from TRBV9 and TRBJ2-7; TRBD2 aligns across 11 bases. Germline values: CDR1 SGDLS, CDR2 YYNGEE. The CDR3 is made up of 16 amino acids. V lost 0 bases and J lost 2; bases outside the gene matches: 4. CDR3 sequence (DNA): TGTGCCAGCAGCGTAGCCTTAGCGGGAGGGCCCTACGAGCAGTACTTC. It encodes CASSVALAGGPYEQYF.

The chain uses TRBV25-1 and TRBJ2-6, with D maybe TRBD1 (6 bases). V was cut by 5 bases and J by 0 bases, with 11 bases left in between. The length of the CDR3 is 16 residues. CDR1 MGHDK and CDR2 SYGVNS come from the germline V gene. The CDR3 region is CASSWDTLSGANVLTF. The CDR3 DNA reads as TGTGCCAGCAGTTGGGACACCCTCTCTGGGGCCAACGTCCTGACTTTC.

CDR3 loop: CASSLISGYEQYF. The CDR3 DNA reads as TGTGCCAGCAGCTTAATCTCGGGGTACGAGCAGTACTTC. This chain joins TRBV7-3 and TRBJ2-7, with TRBD2 as a possible D gene (5 bases). The CDR3 runs 13 residues. From germline, CDR1 is SGHTA and CDR2 FQGTGA. The ends were cut back, 1 base at V and 4 bases at J, with 8 bases in the middle.

The CDR3 is CASKRGGSGTSDTQYF. The CDR3 DNA follows: TGTGCCAGCAAAAGAGGTGGTAGCGGGACGTCAGATACGCAGTATTTT. This chain links TRBV2 with TRBJ2-3, with TRBD2 matching over 8 bases. V shed 7 bases and J 4 bases; nucleotides not matched to a gene: 13. Germline lookup yields CDR1 SNHLY and CDR2 FYNNEI. CDR3 length equals 16 residues.

The gene calls are TRBV6-2 or TRBV6-3 and TRBJ1-1; no reliable D call. The CDR3 spans 12 residues. V was cut by 4 bases and J by 3 bases, with 6 bases left in between. Germline assignment: CDR1 MNHEY and CDR2 SVGEGT. The CDR3 reads CASSSPYTEAFF. The CDR3 DNA follows: TGTGCCAGCAGTTCCCCCTACACTGAAGCTTTCTTT.

This chain joins TRBV4-3 and TRBJ2-1; the D gene is possibly TRBD2 (6 bases). Germline V gene sequence: CDR1 LGHNA, CDR2 YSLEER. V lost 0 bases and J 7 bases, leaving 19 bases between the germline ends. The CDR3 runs 17 residues. The CDR3 loop reads CASSQEAATWDSNEQFF. Written as DNA, the CDR3 is TGCGCCAGCAGCCAAGAAGCAGCGACCTGGGACTCTAATGAGCAGTTCTTC.

About this clone itself: Other DNA sequences within the sample encode an identical CDR3. This sequence joins TRBV7-9 and TRBJ2-3; 13 bases fit TRBD2. Unmatched junction bases numbered 1, after V lost 4 bases and J lost 3 bases. This CDR3 has 15 amino acids. Germline V gene sequence: CDR1 SEHNR, CDR2 FQNEAQ (reference sequence). The DNA for the CDR3 is TGTGCCAGCAGCTCGACTAGCGGGAGGACAGATACGCAGTATTTT. Its protein is CASSSTSGRTDTQYF.

J is TRBJ2-5 and V is TRBV9, with 8 bases lining up with TRBD1. This CDR3 has 14 amino acids. The trim removed 6 bases at V and 3 bases at J, leaving 7 bases unmatched. Germline assignment: CDR1 SGDLS and CDR2 YYNGEE. The chain's CDR3 is CASNPGQEEETQYF. The CDR3 DNA reads TGTGCCAGCAACCCGGGACAGGAAGAAGAGACCCAGTACTTC.

The V gene is TRBV7-2, the J gene TRBJ1-5; 9 bases are a match to TRBD1. The CDR3 has 15 residues. The junction had 2 bases not matched to a gene; V was cut back by 5 bases and J by 0 bases. Germline loops: CDR1 SGHTA, CDR2 FQGNSA. DNA of the CDR3: TGTGCCAGCAGCCAGGACAGGGGTAGCAATCAGCCCCAGCATTTT. Its protein is CASSQDRGSNQPQHF.

The rearrangement uses TRBV7-3 and TRBJ2-1; 8 positions match TRBD1. Germline loops: CDR1 SGHTA, CDR2 FQGTGA. The trim removed 5 bases at V and 10 bases at J, leaving 10 bases unmatched. This CDR3 spans 14 amino acids. The CDR3 nucleotides are TGTGCCAGCAGCCAGGGGGCTATTCTTGGGGAGCAGTTCTTC. Amino acid sequence: CASSQGAILGEQFF.

This clone came up once. The DNA of the CDR3 is TGTGCCAGCAGCTTAGGTACCACCTATAGCACAGATACGCAGTATTTT. Its translation is CASSLGTTYSTDTQYF. V and J are TRBV7-2 and TRBJ2-3; D uncertain. This CDR3 has 16 residues. CDR1 is SGHTA and CDR2 is FQGNSA in the germline V gene. V shed 1 base and J shed 0 bases, with 11 bases lying between them.

This clone was seen more than once but under ten times. The CDR3, as DNA: TGCAGCGTTGCCAGGGGGCTTGACACTGAAGCTTTCTTT. It translates to CSVARGLDTEAFF. The gene calls are TRBV29-1 and TRBJ1-1, with 8 bases aligning to TRBD1. The CDR3 consists of 13 residues. Germline V CDR1 and CDR2: SQVTM, ANQGSEA. V lost 4 bases and J lost 3; bases outside the gene matches: 4.

This clone showed up just once. This rearrangement joins TRBV7-2 to TRBJ1-6; unclear D gene. Germline CDR1 and CDR2: SGHTA and FQGNSA. CDR3 length: 14 residues. The V and J ends lost 4 bases and 1 base respectively, with 5 bases between them. Written as DNA, the CDR3 is TGTGCCAGCAGCTCTATGTCCTATAATTCACCCCTCCACTTT. Translation: CASSSMSYNSPLHF.

This clone was found a few times. The chain couples TRBV7-9 to TRBJ2-1; a possible D gene is TRBD2 (7 bases). The CDR3 runs 17 residues. CDR1 and CDR2 (germline): SEHNR, FQNEAQ (reference sequence). The V gene lost 3 bases and the J gene lost 6 bases, with 21 bases spanning the gap. This CDR3 is CASSLRAGALKGNEQFF. Written as DNA, the CDR3 is TGTGCCAGCAGCTTGCGGGCGGGGGCCCTTAAGGGCAATGAGCAGTTCTTC.

The chain joins TRBV28 to TRBJ1-2, with a tentative D call TRBD1 (6 bases). This CDR3 has 13 amino acids. V was pared by 6 bases and J by 3 bases, with 11 bases between. Germline values: CDR1 MDHEN, CDR2 SYDVKM. As DNA, the CDR3 is TGTGCCAGCAGGTCAGGGGTGGACTATGGCTACACCTTC. Translating it yields CASRSGVDYGYTF.